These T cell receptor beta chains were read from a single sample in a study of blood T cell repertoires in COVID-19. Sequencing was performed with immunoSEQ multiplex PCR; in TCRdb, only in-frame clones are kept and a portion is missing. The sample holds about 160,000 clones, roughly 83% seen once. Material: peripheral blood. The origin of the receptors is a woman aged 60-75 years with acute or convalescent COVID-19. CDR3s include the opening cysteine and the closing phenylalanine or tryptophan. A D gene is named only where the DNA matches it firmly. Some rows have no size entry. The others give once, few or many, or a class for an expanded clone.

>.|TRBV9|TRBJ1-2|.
CASSVSGYGYTF
TGTGCCAGCAGCGTATCGGGGTATGGCTACACCTTC
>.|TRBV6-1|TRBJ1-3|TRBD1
CASSEEGGTGNTIYF
TGTGCCAGCAGTGAAGAAGGGGGCACTGGAAACACCATATATTTT
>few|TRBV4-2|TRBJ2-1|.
CASSQDWGDTYNEQFF
TGTGCCAGCAGCCAAGATTGGGGGGATACCTACAATGAGCAGTTCTTC
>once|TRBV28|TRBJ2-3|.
CASSSGTSTDTQYF
TGTGCCAGCAGTTCCGGGACTAGCACAGATACGCAGTATTTT
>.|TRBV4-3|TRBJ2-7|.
CASSQEMEVLSYEQYF
TGCGCCAGCAGCCAAGAAATGGAGGTCTTATCCTACGAGCAGTACTTC
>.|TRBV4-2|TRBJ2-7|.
CASSQGGSAAYEQYF
TGTGCCAGCAGCCAAGGGGGTAGCGCTGCCTACGAGCAGTACTTC
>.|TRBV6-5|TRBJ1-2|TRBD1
CASSQSPGTAYGYTF
TGTGCCAGCAGTCAGAGCCCCGGGACAGCCTATGGCTACACCTTC
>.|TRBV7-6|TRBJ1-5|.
CASSHRRWNNQPQHF
TGTGCCAGCAGCCACCGGAGATGGAACAATCAGCCCCAGCATTTT
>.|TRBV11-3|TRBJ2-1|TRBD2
CASSPRLAGYNEQFF
TGTGCCAGCAGCCCTAGACTAGCGGGGTACAATGAGCAGTTCTTC
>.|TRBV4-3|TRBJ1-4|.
CASSQGVTGTNEKLFF
TGCGCCAGCAGCCAAGGTGTGACGGGGACTAATGAAAAACTGTTTTTT
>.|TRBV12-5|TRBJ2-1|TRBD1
CASGLVTGGSEQFF
TGTGCTAGTGGTTTGGTGACAGGGGGCAGTGAGCAGTTCTTC
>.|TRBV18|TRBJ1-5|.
CASSRPQQPQHF
TGTGCCAGCTCACGGCCGCAGCAGCCCCAGCATTTT
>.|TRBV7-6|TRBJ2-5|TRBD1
CASSSETGGVEETQYF
TGTGCCAGCAGCTCGGAGACAGGGGGCGTAGAAGAGACCCAGTACTTC
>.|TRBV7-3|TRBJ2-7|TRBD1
CASSFAGTDPYEQYF
TGTGCCAGCAGCTTCGCCGGGACAGATCCTTACGAGCAGTACTTC
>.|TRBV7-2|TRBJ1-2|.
CASRVESGGPYGYTF
TGTGCCAGCAGAGTGGAAAGCGGGGGCCCCTATGGCTACACCTTC
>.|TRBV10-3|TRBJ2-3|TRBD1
CAISAPPGTGEITDTQYF
TGTGCCATCAGTGCGCCTCCCGGGACAGGGGAGATCACAGATACGCAGTATTTT
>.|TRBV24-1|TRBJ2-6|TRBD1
CATSDEGGTGGRAGANVLTF
TGTGCCACCAGTGATGAAGGAGGGACAGGGGGTAGGGCTGGGGCCAACGTCCTGACTTTC
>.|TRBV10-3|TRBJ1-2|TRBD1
CAISESDRGWGYTF
TGTGCCATCAGTGAGTCCGACAGGGGCTGGGGCTACACCTTC
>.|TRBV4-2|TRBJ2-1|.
CASSQDRGDDEQFF
TGTGCCAGCAGCCAAGATCGAGGAGATGACGAGCAGTTCTTC
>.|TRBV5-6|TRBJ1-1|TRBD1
CASSLTGTDTEAFF
TGTGCCAGCAGCTTGACCGGGACAGACACTGAAGCTTTCTTT
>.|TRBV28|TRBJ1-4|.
CASSKGELFF
TGTGCCAGCAGTAAAGGGGAACTGTTTTTT
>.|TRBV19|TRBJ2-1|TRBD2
CASSTLRTSGARRNEQFF
TGTGCCAGTAGTACCCTGAGGACTAGCGGGGCCCGGCGGAATGAGCAGTTCTTC
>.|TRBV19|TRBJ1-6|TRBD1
CASSLPGTGGNSPLHF
TGTGCCAGTAGTCTCCCTGGGACAGGGGGCAACTCACCCCTCCACTTT
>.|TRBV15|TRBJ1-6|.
CATSRDLGQGTDNSPLHF
TGTGCCACCAGCAGAGATCTCGGGCAGGGGACGGATAATTCACCCCTCCACTTT
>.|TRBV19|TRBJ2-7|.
CASSTRDTYYEQYF
TGTGCCAGTAGTACCCGGGACACCTACTACGAGCAGTACTTC
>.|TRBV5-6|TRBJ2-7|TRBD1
CASSEPRQGTYEQYF
TGTGCCAGCAGCGAACCCCGACAGGGAACCTACGAGCAGTACTTC
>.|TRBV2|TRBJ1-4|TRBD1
CAGDRGLREKLFF
TGTGCCGGGGACAGGGGTCTGCGGGAAAAACTGTTTTTT
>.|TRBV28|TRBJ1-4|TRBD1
CASSLPTGGEEKLFF
TGTGCCAGCAGTTTACCGACAGGGGGGGAAGAAAAACTGTTTTTT
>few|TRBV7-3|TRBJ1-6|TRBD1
CASREGTDHSPLHF
TGTGCCAGCAGGGAGGGGACAGACCATTCACCCCTCCACTTT
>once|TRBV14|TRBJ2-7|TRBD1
CASSQSLWTGVSYEQYF
TGTGCCAGCAGCCAATCGCTCTGGACAGGGGTATCCTACGAGCAGTACTTC
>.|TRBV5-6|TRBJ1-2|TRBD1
CASSPWDRELHYGYTF
TGTGCCAGCAGCCCGTGGGACAGGGAGCTCCACTATGGCTACACCTTC
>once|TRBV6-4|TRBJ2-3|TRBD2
CASRGTSADTQYF
TGTGCCAGCAGAGGGACTAGCGCAGATACGCAGTATTTT
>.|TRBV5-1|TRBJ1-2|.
CASSLSSQGVYGYTF
TGCGCCAGCAGCTTGTCGTCTCAGGGCGTCTATGGCTACACCTTC
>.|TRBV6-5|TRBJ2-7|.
CASRQTGSSYEQYF
TGTGCCAGCAGACAAACAGGGTCGTCTTACGAGCAGTACTTC
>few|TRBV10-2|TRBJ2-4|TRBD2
CASSVLPLPSGGFKAKNIQYF
TGCGCCAGCAGTGTCCTACCTCTTCCCAGCGGGGGGTTTAAAGCCAAAAACATTCAGTACTTC
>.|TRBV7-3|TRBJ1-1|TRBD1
CASSLTRTGNTEAFF
TGTGCCAGCAGCTTAACGAGGACAGGGAACACTGAAGCTTTCTTT
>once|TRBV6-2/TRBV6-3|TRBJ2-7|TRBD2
CASSYSGLISYEQYF
TGTGCCAGCAGTTACTCGGGACTAATAAGCTACGAGCAGTACTTC
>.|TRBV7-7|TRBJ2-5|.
CASSSTGTQETQYF
TGTGCTAGCAGCTCCACCGGGACACAAGAGACCCAGTACTTC
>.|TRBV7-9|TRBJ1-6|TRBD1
CASSPGRTGLSSYNSPLHF
TGTGCCAGCAGCCCGGGGAGGACAGGGCTAAGCTCCTATAATTCACCCCTCCACTTT